Listed below are T cell receptor beta chains from one sample, sequenced in a study of regulatory T cells in long-lasting Graves disease. TCRdb reprocessed the multiplex PCR reads with MiXCR, giving one entry per CDR3 protein. The sample carries approximately 400,000 distinct CDR3 sequences, approximately 12% recorded once. The sample was also reused in another study, on T cells in Graves' hyperthyroidism and ophthalmopathy.

Source: peripheral blood mononuclear cells (PBMCs), taken at new diagnosis, from a patient treated with antithyroid drugs. The receptors originated from a young woman with Graves disease. Both conserved end residues are part of each CDR3. D genes are given only for firm matches. A row's size may be missing; if present it is once, few, many or a size class.

D gene	CDR3 length	V gene	clone size	J gene	CDR3 protein	CDR3 DNA
-	13	TRBV7-3	many	TRBJ1-1	CASSSGLNTEAFF	TGTGCCAGCAGCTCGGGCCTGAACACTGAAGCTTTCTTT
-	12	TRBV28	many	TRBJ2-7	CASRPSSYEQYF	TGTGCCAGCAGACCGAGCTCCTACGAGCAGTACTTC
-	11	TRBV30	many	TRBJ1-2	CAWSVGNGYTF	TGTGCCTGGAGTGTGGGTAATGGCTACACCTTC
-	13	TRBV2	many	TRBJ1-1	CASTRTSNTEAFF	TGTGCCAGCACTAGGACAAGCAACACTGAAGCTTTCTTT
-	15	TRBV2	many	TRBJ2-3	CASSESSLYTDTQYF	TGTGCCAGCAGTGAATCATCCCTTTACACAGATACGCAGTATTTT
-	12	TRBV28	many	TRBJ2-1	CASSLFEGEQFF	TGTGCCAGCAGTTTATTTGAGGGTGAGCAGTTCTTC
-	15	TRBV19	-	TRBJ2-1	CASSISAGPYNEQFF	TGTGCCAGTAGTATCTCAGCGGGTCCCTACAATGAGCAGTTCTTC
-	16	TRBV20-1	many	TRBJ2-1	CSATTGRPISYNEQFF	TGCAGTGCTACCACCGGGAGACCGATCTCCTACAATGAGCAGTTCTTC
-	15	TRBV11-2	many	TRBJ2-1	CASSSEASLFNEQFF	TGTGCCAGCAGCTCCGAGGCTAGCCTCTTCAATGAGCAGTTCTTC
-	15	TRBV20-1	many	TRBJ1-1	CSAFRRLRGYTEAFF	TGCAGTGCCTTCCGACGACTCCGAGGGTACACTGAAGCTTTCTTT
-	16	TRBV6-4	-	TRBJ1-1	CASSEYGGGMNTEAFF	TGTGCCAGCAGTGAATATGGGGGGGGGATGAACACTGAAGCTTTCTTT
TRBD2	17	TRBV19	-	TRBJ2-7	CASSFGLAGGPSNEQYF	TGTGCCAGTAGTTTCGGACTAGCGGGAGGGCCATCCAACGAGCAGTACTTC
TRBD2	16	TRBV14	few	TRBJ2-1	CASSQFGLVSYNEQFF	TGTGCCAGCAGCCAATTCGGACTAGTCAGCTACAATGAGCAGTTCTTC
-	16	TRBV5-1	many	TRBJ1-6	CASSPRDTWGNSPLHF	TGCGCCAGCAGCCCCCGGGACACGTGGGGTAATTCACCCCTCCACTTT
TRBD1	15	TRBV13	many	TRBJ2-7	CASSTGDRGSYEQYF	TGTGCCAGCAGCACTGGGGACAGGGGTTCCTACGAGCAGTACTTC